A selection of T cell receptor beta chains follows, all from one sample in a study of OX40 agonist ivuxolimab in advanced cancers. The table came from immunoSEQ multiplex PCR; TCRdb's copy has only in-frame clones and leaves some out. The data show 90,000 to 100,000 clones, with roughly nine tenths seen just once and 0.82% held by the top ten. Material: CD4+ or CD8+ T cells sorted from blood, obtained in a trial of the OX40 agonist ivuxolimab. The origin of the receptors is an adult with an advanced solid tumor such as melanoma, head and neck, liver or kidney cancer. Both conserved end residues are part of each CDR3. A D gene is named only where the DNA matches it firmly. Size is stated for part of the rows, as once, few or many counts, or as a class when the clone is expanded.

j_call: TRBJ2-3; v_call: TRBV4-2; clone_size: NA; d_call: TRBD2; cdr3_aa: CASSPGLAGGGTQYF; cdr3_nt: TGTGCCAGCAGCCCTGGACTAGCGGGAGGAGGTACGCAGTATTTT
j_call: TRBJ1-5; v_call: TRBV29-1; clone_size: few; d_call: TRBD1; cdr3_aa: CSVVTGEGQPQHF; cdr3_nt: TGCAGCGTTGTGACAGGGGAGGGACAGCCCCAGCATTTT
j_call: TRBJ2-1; v_call: TRBV2; clone_size: NA; d_call: NA; cdr3_aa: CASSGPGSNNEQFF; cdr3_nt: TGTGCCAGCAGCGGTCCAGGGTCCAACAATGAGCAGTTCTTC
j_call: TRBJ1-5; v_call: TRBV15; clone_size: NA; d_call: NA; cdr3_aa: CATSQGVQPQHF; cdr3_nt: TGTGCCACCAGCCAGGGAGTGCAGCCCCAGCATTTT
j_call: TRBJ1-2; v_call: TRBV30; clone_size: NA; d_call: NA; cdr3_aa: CAWSLTGVEGYTF; cdr3_nt: TGTGCCTGGAGTCTAACGGGGGTCGAAGGCTACACCTTC
j_call: TRBJ1-1; v_call: TRBV20-1; clone_size: NA; d_call: NA; cdr3_aa: CSARYTEAFF; cdr3_nt: TGCAGTGCTAGGTACACTGAAGCTTTCTTT
j_call: TRBJ2-5; v_call: TRBV5-1; clone_size: NA; d_call: NA; cdr3_aa: CASRGTFQETQYF; cdr3_nt: TGCGCCAGCCGAGGGACATTCCAAGAGACCCAGTACTTC
j_call: TRBJ2-7; v_call: TRBV28; clone_size: few; d_call: TRBD2; cdr3_aa: CASSLWELAGGPGEQYF; cdr3_nt: TGTGCCAGCAGTTTATGGGAACTAGCGGGAGGGCCGGGTGAGCAGTACTTC
j_call: TRBJ2-7; v_call: TRBV28; clone_size: few; d_call: NA; cdr3_aa: CASMLRREQYF; cdr3_nt: TGTGCCAGCATGCTCCGTCGGGAGCAGTACTTC
j_call: TRBJ1-3; v_call: TRBV30; clone_size: once; d_call: NA; cdr3_aa: CAWSVSGGGSGNTIYF; cdr3_nt: TGTGCCTGGAGTGTATCGGGGGGTGGGTCTGGAAACACCATATATTTT
j_call: TRBJ2-1; v_call: TRBV5-1; clone_size: NA; d_call: NA; cdr3_aa: CASSLQDSYNEQFF; cdr3_nt: TGCGCCAGCAGCTTGCAGGACTCGTACAATGAGCAGTTCTTC
j_call: TRBJ2-1; v_call: TRBV9; clone_size: NA; d_call: TRBD2; cdr3_aa: CASSPWTSVVNNEQFF; cdr3_nt: TGTGCCAGCAGCCCCTGGACTAGCGTAGTCAACAATGAGCAGTTCTTC
j_call: TRBJ2-5; v_call: TRBV2; clone_size: NA; d_call: NA; cdr3_aa: CASKAGLVGTQYF; cdr3_nt: TGTGCCAGCAAGGCAGGCCTGGTCGGGACCCAGTACTTC
j_call: TRBJ2-1; v_call: TRBV6-5; clone_size: NA; d_call: NA; cdr3_aa: CASSLGGVDEQFF; cdr3_nt: TGTGCCAGCAGTTTAGGGGGGGTCGATGAGCAGTTCTTC
j_call: TRBJ2-7; v_call: TRBV28; clone_size: NA; d_call: TRBD2; cdr3_aa: CASSPGGSSYEQYF; cdr3_nt: TGTGCCAGCAGCCCCGGGGGGTCCTCCTACGAGCAGTACTTC
j_call: TRBJ2-7; v_call: TRBV19; clone_size: NA; d_call: NA; cdr3_aa: CASSPRVATYEQYF; cdr3_nt: TGTGCCAGTAGTCCCCGTGTAGCTACCTACGAGCAGTACTTC
j_call: TRBJ2-7; v_call: TRBV28; clone_size: NA; d_call: NA; cdr3_aa: CASSWFYEQYF; cdr3_nt: TGTGCCAGCAGTTGGTTCTACGAGCAGTACTTC
j_call: TRBJ2-1; v_call: TRBV2; clone_size: NA; d_call: TRBD2; cdr3_aa: CASGRETSAGDEQFF; cdr3_nt: TGTGCCAGCGGGAGAGAGACTAGCGCCGGCGATGAGCAGTTCTTC
j_call: TRBJ2-3; v_call: TRBV18; clone_size: NA; d_call: NA; cdr3_aa: CASSQAQGGRTDTQYF; cdr3_nt: TGTGCCAGCTCACAGGCCCAGGGGGGAAGGACAGATACGCAGTATTTT
j_call: TRBJ1-5; v_call: TRBV9; clone_size: NA; d_call: NA; cdr3_aa: CASSPGINQPQHF; cdr3_nt: TGTGCCAGCAGTCCGGGGATTAATCAGCCCCAGCATTTT
j_call: TRBJ1-4; v_call: TRBV25-1; clone_size: NA; d_call: TRBD1; cdr3_aa: CASSGPRTGGEKLFF; cdr3_nt: TGTGCCAGCAGTGGACCGCGGACAGGGGGGGAAAAACTGTTTTTT
j_call: TRBJ2-3; v_call: TRBV7-2; clone_size: NA; d_call: TRBD2; cdr3_aa: CASSLGLAGPTTDTQYF; cdr3_nt: TGTGCCAGCAGCTTAGGACTAGCGGGGCCAACAACAGATACGCAGTATTTT
j_call: TRBJ1-1; v_call: TRBV25-1; clone_size: NA; d_call: NA; cdr3_aa: CASSDWDLWEDTEAFF; cdr3_nt: TGTGCCAGCAGTGACTGGGACCTATGGGAGGACACTGAAGCTTTCTTT
j_call: TRBJ2-2; v_call: TRBV9; clone_size: NA; d_call: NA; cdr3_aa: CASTNELGRNTGELFF; cdr3_nt: TGTGCCAGCACCAACGAATTGGGGCGGAACACCGGGGAGCTGTTTTTT
j_call: TRBJ2-7; v_call: TRBV4-1; clone_size: NA; d_call: NA; cdr3_aa: CASSQDRGYEQYF; cdr3_nt: TGCGCCAGCAGCCAAGATAGGGGTTACGAGCAGTACTTC
j_call: TRBJ1-2; v_call: TRBV28; clone_size: NA; d_call: NA; cdr3_aa: CASSALGVGYTF; cdr3_nt: TGTGCCAGCAGCGCGCTGGGAGTTGGCTACACCTTC
j_call: TRBJ1-2; v_call: TRBV19; clone_size: NA; d_call: NA; cdr3_aa: CASSIEARDYGYTF; cdr3_nt: TGTGCCAGTAGTATAGAGGCCAGGGACTATGGCTACACCTTC
j_call: TRBJ2-2; v_call: TRBV6-5; clone_size: NA; d_call: TRBD1; cdr3_aa: CASRGPTGTAGELFF; cdr3_nt: TGTGCCAGCAGGGGCCCGACAGGGACGGCCGGGGAGCTGTTTTTT
j_call: TRBJ1-1; v_call: TRBV6-1; clone_size: NA; d_call: NA; cdr3_aa: CASSESDLMEIEAFF; cdr3_nt: TGTGCCAGCAGTGAATCTGACTTGATGGAGATTGAAGCTTTCTTT
j_call: TRBJ1-4; v_call: TRBV2; clone_size: NA; d_call: NA; cdr3_aa: CASSLRRGREKLFF; cdr3_nt: TGTGCCAGCAGTCTACGCAGGGGCCGGGAAAAACTGTTTTTT
j_call: TRBJ1-2; v_call: TRBV18; clone_size: NA; d_call: TRBD1; cdr3_aa: CASSRRTGEDYGYTF; cdr3_nt: TGTGCCAGCTCACGCCGGACAGGGGAGGACTACGGCTACACCTTC